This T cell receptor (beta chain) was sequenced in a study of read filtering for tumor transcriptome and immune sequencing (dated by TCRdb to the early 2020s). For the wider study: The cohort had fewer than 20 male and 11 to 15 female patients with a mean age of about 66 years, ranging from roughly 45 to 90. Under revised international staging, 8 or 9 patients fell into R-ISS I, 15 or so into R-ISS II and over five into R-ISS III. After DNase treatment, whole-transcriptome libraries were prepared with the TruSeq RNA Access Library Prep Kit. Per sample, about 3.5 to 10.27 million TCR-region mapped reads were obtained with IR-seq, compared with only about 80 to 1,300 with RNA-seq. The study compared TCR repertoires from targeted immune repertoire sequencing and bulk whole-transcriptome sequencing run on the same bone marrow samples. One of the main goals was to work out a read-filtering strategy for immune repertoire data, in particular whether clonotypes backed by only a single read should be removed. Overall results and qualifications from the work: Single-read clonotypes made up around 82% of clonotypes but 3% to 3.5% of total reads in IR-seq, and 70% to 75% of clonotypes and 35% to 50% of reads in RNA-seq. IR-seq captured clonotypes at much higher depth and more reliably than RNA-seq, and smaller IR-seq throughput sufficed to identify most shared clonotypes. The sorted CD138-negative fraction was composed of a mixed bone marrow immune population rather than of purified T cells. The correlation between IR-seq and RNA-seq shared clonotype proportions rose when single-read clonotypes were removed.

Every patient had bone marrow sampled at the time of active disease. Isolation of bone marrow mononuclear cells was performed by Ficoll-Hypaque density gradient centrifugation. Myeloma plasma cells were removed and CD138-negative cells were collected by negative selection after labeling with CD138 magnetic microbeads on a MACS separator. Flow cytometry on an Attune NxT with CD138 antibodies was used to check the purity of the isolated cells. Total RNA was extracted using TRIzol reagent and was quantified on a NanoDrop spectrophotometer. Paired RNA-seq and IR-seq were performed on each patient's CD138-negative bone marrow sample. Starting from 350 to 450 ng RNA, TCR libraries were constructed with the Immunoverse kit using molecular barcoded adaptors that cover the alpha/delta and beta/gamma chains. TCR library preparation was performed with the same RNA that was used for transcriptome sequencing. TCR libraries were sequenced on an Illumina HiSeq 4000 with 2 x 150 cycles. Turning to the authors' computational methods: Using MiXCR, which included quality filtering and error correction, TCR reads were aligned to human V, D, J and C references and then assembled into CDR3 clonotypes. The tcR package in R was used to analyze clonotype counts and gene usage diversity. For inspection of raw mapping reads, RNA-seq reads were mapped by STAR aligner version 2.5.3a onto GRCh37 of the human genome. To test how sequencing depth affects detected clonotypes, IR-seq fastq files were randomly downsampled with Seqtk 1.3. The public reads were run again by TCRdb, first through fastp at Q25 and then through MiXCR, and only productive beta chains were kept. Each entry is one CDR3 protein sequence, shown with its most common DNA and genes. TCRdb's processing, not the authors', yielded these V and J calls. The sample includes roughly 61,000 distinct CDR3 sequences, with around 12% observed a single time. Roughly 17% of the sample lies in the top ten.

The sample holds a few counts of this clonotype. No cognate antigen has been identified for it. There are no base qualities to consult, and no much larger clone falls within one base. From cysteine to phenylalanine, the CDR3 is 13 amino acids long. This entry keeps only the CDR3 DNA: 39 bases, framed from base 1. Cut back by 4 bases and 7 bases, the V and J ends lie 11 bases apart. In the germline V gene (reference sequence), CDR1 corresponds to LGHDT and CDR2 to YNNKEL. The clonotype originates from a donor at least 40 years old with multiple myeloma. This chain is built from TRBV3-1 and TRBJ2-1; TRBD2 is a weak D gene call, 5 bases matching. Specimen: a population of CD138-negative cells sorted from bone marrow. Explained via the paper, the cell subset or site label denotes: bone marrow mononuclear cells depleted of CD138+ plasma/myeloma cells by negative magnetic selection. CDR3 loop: CASSPPGENEQFF. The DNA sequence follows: TGTGCCAGCAGCCCCCCCGGGGAGAATGAGCAGTTCTTC.